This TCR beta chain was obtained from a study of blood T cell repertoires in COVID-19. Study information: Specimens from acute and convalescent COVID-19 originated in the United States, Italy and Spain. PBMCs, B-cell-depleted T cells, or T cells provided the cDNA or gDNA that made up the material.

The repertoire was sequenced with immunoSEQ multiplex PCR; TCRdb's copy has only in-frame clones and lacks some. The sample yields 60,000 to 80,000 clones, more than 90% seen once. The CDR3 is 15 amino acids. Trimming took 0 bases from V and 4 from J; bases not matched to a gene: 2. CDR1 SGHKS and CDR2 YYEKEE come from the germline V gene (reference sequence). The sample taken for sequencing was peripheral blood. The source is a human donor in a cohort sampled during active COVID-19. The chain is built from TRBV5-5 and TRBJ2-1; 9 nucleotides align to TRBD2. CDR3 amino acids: CASSLGLAGYNEQFF. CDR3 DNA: TGTGCCAGCAGCTTGGGGCTAGCGGGGTACAATGAGCAGTTCTTC.